One sample yielded the 4 T cell receptor beta chains listed below, sequenced in a study of shared clonotypes between healthy human individuals. Profiling relied on immunoSEQ multiplex PCR, and the TCRdb table lists in-frame clones only, not all of them. The repertoire has about 2.4 million clones, over 85% of them found once; the top ten carry around 0.4%. Sequencing input: naive CD4+ T cells from PBMCs. Subset noted: CD45RA+ positively selected. All receptors come from a man aged 18 to 30 in good health. Some clones in this sample may be carry-over from other donors' samples.

The CDR3 region is CASSRTVTYEQYF. CDR3 nucleotide sequence: TGCGCCAGCAGCCGGACGGTCACCTACGAGCAGTACTTC. The chain carries TRBV5-1 and TRBJ2-7; D gene unclear. The V end was cut by 4 bases, the J end by 2 bases, with 10 bases between. Germline assignment: CDR1 SGHRS and CDR2 YFSETQ. This CDR3 has 13 amino acids.

The gene calls are TRBV10-1 and TRBJ2-1, with 7 nucleotides matching TRBD2. This CDR3 comprises 14 residues. The germline CDR1 and CDR2 sequences are WNHNN and SYGVQD (reference sequence). The J segment lost 6 bases and the V segment lost 2 bases, leaving 4 bases of the junction unmatched. CDR3: CASSEEPGGNEQFF. DNA for the CDR3: TGCGCCAGCAGTGAGGAACCGGGAGGCAATGAGCAGTTCTTC.

This clone was observed a single time. This rearrangement joins TRBV10-3 to TRBJ1-2, with no clear D. Germline V lookup: CDR1 ENHRY, CDR2 SYGVKD. The CDR3 extends over 13 amino acids. Trimming shortened V by 7 bases and J by 2 bases, and 11 bases separated the two germline ends. The DNA of the CDR3 is TGTGCCATCAATGGGTTAGCAAACTATGGCTACACCTTC. Protein sequence: CAINGLANYGYTF.

The DNA for the CDR3 is TGTGCCACCAGCTTGGAGGGGCGAGCTTTCTTT. Its translation is CATSLEGRAFF. The chain links TRBV15 to TRBJ1-1; maybe TRBD1 (5 bases). There are 11 residues in the CDR3. Germline V gives CDR1 LNHNV, CDR2 YYDKDF (reference sequence). Trimming removed 5 bases from V and 10 bases from J, with 11 bases in between.